This note documents a single T cell receptor (beta chain) sequence. The sample holds a few counts of this clone. Its antigen is not yet known. No base quality information exists; no much larger clone differs at one position. Each donor gave one peripheral blood draw, averaging roughly 120 mL, which was collected into heparinised tubes. A BD FACSAria II was used to sort naive, central memory, regulatory and stem cell-like memory CD4+ T cells with a panel that included CD45RO, CCR7, CD25, CD127, CD95 and CD27. Every sorted population had a purity above 95%. PBMCs were separated immediately by Lymphoprep density gradient centrifugation and were stained directly, without being cultured. So that batch effects would be minimized, each experiment stained and sorted samples in pairs, pairing one healthy donor with one patient. The entire amount of isolated RNA was reverse transcribed using the High Capacity cDNA Reverse Transcription Kit, so the sequenced TCRB transcripts were expressed ones. Deep immunoSEQ sequencing was performed on naive, central memory and regulatory T cell samples, with an average of roughly 3.3 million total reads per sample. Sorted cells were lysed in RLT buffer, and RNA was extracted using DNase-treated RNeasy Micro or Mini kits according to cell number. Each cell subset was processed separately to prevent cross-contamination, with patient and healthy donor samples processed together. The immunoSEQ multiplex PCR was used to amplify TCRB sequences from cDNA, generating 87-bp fragments that spanned the CDR3 region. Sequencing of the amplicons was done on the Illumina HiSeq platform. Turning to the authors' computational methods: PCR bias was computationally corrected using synthetic template baselines, reads within Hamming distance 2 were collapsed, and singletons that could not be merged were discarded. Reads were aligned to IMGT to assign V, D and J genes, CDR3 length, and insertions or deletions at six rearrangement sites. Within each subset, clonotype counts were normalized to sorted cell number, and only after that were true diversity and Gini coefficients computed with the tcR R package. Repertoire sharing was quantified using the overlap coefficient calculated on TCRB nucleotide sequences. Out-of-frame TCRB sequences from naive cells were analyzed as a proxy for the pre-selection repertoire. TCRdb provides this immuneACCESS table in a form limited to in-frame rearrangements. Some clones are lacking; in checked studies, under half of them reflect an unresolved V gene, and why the rest are absent is not known. For V, J and clone size, that table is used; D and trimming come from the DNA. This sample gives 900,000 or so clones in total; roughly 17% of them show up just once. 0.023% of the sample comes from the top ten.

The sample comes from a study of beta chain features in type 1 diabetes listed by TCRdb under 2018. About the study as a whole: Patients and healthy donors did not differ in mean age, gender distribution, total cell number or subset yield. Across all samples, approximately 100 million sorted cells were examined, and cell number per subset correlated strongly with RNA yield. The study compared the TCRB repertoires of sorted circulating CD4+ T cell subsets in recently diagnosed type 1 diabetes patients with those in matched healthy donors. Naive and central memory subsets were obtained from all 30 or so donors, but regulatory and stem cell-like memory subsets were isolated from only 8 patients and roughly 8 healthy donors.

On the study overall, not on this receptor specifically: Because cDNA was sequenced instead of genomic DNA, activated cells with high expression could be over-represented, although the groups did not differ in activation or CD3 levels. Naive, central memory and regulatory TCRB repertoires appeared to be more alike among patients than among healthy donors. A moderate but significant shortening of TCRB CDR3 length was observed in type 1 diabetes patients in all four CD4+ subsets. PCR may preferentially amplify shorter templates, but because patient and control samples were amplified and corrected together, any resulting skew would affect both groups equally. HLA sub-analyses involved small numbers of individuals, so any influence of HLA type on TCRB rearrangement remained unresolved. At VDJ recombination sites, patients with type 1 diabetes made fewer insertions and deleted more nucleotides, a pattern implying thymic rearrangement abnormalities.

Reading the germline V gene gives CDR1 SGHAT and CDR2 FQNNGV. From V the trimming removes 1 base and from J it removes 14 bases, while the gene matches leave 4 bases of the junction unaccounted for. The cysteine opens and the phenylalanine closes a CDR3 of 14 amino acids. Only the CDR3 region is kept as DNA, spanning 42 bases read in frame from base 1. The receptor was isolated from a woman in her late teens or twenties in good health. Source material: naive CD4+ T cells from blood. Interpreted using the paper, the cell subset or site label stands for: true naive CD4+ T cells. The chain uses TRBV11-2 and TRBJ2-1, with 14 junctional bases fitting TRBD2. In nucleotides, the sequence is TGTGCCAGCAGCTTAGGGAGACTAGCGGGAGGGGAGTTCTTC. It translates as CASSLGRLAGGEFF.